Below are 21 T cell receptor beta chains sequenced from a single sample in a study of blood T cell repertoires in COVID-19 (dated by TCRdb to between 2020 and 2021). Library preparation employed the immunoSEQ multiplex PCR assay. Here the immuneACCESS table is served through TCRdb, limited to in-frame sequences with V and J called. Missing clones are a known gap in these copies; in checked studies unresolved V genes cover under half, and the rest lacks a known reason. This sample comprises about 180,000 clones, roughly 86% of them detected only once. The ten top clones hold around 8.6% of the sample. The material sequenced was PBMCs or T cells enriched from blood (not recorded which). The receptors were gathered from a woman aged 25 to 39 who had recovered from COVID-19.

CDR3 nucleotide sequence: TGTGCCAGCAGTAGCGGGAGCGCGAACACCGGGGAGCTGTTTTTT. Translated: CASSSGSANTGELFF. The J gene is TRBJ2-2, the V gene TRBV2; 8 nucleotides match TRBD2. V gave up 5 bases and J gave up 0 bases; unmatched junction bases: 2. CDR1 SNHLY and CDR2 FYNNEI come from the germline V gene. CDR3 length: 15 amino acids.

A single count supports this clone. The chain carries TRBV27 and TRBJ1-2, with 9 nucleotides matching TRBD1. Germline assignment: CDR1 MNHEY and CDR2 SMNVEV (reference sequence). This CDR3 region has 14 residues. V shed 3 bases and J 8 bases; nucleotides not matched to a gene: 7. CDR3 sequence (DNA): TGTGCCAGCAGTTTGGGACAGGGAGTATGGGGCTACACCTTC. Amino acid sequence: CASSLGQGVWGYTF.

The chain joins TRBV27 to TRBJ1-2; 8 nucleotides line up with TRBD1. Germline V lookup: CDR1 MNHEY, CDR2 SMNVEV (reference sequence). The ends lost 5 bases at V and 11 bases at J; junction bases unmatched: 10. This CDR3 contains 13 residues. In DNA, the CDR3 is TGTGCCAGCAGTCCCACGGACAGGGAAGATTACACCTTC. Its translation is CASSPTDREDYTF.

The CDR3 DNA is TGCGCCAGCAGCTTCCCGAGCGGGAGCACAGATACGCAGTATTTT. Protein product: CASSFPSGSTDTQYF. The V gene is TRBV5-1, the J gene TRBJ2-3, with D perhaps matching TRBD2 (6 bases). Germline V lookup: CDR1 SGHRS, CDR2 YFSETQ. The CDR3 consists of 15 residues. V was cut by 2 bases and J by 0 bases, with 10 bases left in between.

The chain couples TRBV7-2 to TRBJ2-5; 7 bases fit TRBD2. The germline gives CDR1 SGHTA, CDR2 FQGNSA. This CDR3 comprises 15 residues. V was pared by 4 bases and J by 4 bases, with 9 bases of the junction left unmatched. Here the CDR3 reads CASSYPLGRGETQYF. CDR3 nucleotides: TGTGCCAGCAGCTACCCGCTGGGGAGGGGAGAGACCCAGTACTTC.

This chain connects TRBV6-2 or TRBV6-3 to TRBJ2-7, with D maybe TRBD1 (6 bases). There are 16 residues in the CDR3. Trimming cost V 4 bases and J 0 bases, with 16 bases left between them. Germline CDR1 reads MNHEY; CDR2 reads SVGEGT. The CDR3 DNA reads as TGTGCCAGCAGTTCCTTTGGACAGCTGATCTCCTACGAGCAGTACTTC. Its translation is CASSSFGQLISYEQYF.

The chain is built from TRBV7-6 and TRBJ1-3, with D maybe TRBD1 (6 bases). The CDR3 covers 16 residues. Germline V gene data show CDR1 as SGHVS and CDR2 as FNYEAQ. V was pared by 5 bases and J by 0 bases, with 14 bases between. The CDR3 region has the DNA TGTGCCAGCAGCCCTAACAGGGTTGGCTCTGGAAACACCATATATTTT. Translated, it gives CASSPNRVGSGNTIYF.

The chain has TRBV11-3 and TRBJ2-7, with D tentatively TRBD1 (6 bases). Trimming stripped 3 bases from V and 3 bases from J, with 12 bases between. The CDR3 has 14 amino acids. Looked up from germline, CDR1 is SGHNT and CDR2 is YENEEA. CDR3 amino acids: CASSLTGLNYEQYF. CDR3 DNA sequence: TGTGCCAGCAGCTTGACAGGACTCAACTACGAGCAGTACTTC.

The CDR3 region has the DNA TGTGCCAGCAGCTTATGGGACACCGGAACGGGGCAGTACTTC. It yields the protein CASSLWDTGTGQYF. The chain employs TRBV7-9 and TRBJ2-7, with a weak D call TRBD1 (6 bases). The CDR3 spans 14 residues. V lost 2 bases and J lost 9, with 17 bases in between. The germline CDR1 and CDR2 sequences are SEHNR and FQNEAQ (reference sequence).

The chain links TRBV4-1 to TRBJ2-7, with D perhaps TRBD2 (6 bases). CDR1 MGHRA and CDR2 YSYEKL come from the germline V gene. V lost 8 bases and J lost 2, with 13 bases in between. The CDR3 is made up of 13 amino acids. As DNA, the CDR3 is TGCGCCAGCGGGTTGGGGGGAACCTACGAGCAGTACTTC. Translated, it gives CASGLGGTYEQYF.

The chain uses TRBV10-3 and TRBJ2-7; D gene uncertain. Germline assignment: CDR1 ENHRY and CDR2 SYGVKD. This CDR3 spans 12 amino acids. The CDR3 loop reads CAAAPESYEQYF. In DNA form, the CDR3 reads TGTGCTGCCGCCCCGGAGTCCTACGAGCAGTACTTC.

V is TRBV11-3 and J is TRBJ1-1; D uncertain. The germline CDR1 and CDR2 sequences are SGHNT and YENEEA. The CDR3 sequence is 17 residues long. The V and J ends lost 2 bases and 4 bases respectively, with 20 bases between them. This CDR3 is CASSLYQSRVVCTEAFF. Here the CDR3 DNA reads TGTGCCAGCAGCTTATATCAGAGCCGGGTAGTGTGCACTGAAGCTTTCTTT.

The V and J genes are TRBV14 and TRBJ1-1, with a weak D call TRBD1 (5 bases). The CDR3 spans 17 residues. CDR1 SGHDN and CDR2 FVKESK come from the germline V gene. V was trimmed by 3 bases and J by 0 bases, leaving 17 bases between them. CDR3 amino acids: CASSHISATVMNTEAFF. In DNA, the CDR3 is TGTGCCAGCAGCCATATTTCTGCGACAGTTATGAACACTGAAGCTTTCTTT.

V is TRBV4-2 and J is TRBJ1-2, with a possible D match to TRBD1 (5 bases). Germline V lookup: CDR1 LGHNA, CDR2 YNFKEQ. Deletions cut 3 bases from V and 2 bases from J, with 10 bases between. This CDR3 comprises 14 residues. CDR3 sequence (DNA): TGTGCCAGCAGCCAGTTACAGGAGAACTATGGCTACACCTTC. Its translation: CASSQLQENYGYTF.

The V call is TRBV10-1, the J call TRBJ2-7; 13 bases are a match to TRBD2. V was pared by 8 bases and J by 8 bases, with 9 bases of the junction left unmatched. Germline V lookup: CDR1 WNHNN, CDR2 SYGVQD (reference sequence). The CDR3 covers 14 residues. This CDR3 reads CASSGTSGTGKQYF. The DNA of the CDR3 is TGCGCCAGCTCCGGGACTAGCGGGACGGGGAAGCAGTACTTC.

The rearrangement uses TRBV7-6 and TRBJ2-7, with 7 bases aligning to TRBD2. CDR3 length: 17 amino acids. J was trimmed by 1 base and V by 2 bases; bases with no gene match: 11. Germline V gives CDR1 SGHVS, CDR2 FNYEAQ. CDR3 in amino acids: CASSLFRALAESYEQYF. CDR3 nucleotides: TGTGCCAGCAGCTTATTTAGGGCCCTAGCGGAGTCCTACGAGCAGTACTTC.

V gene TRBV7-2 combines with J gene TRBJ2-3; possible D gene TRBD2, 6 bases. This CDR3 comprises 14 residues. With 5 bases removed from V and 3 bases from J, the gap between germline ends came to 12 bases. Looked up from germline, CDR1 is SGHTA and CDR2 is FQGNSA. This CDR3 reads CASSIGSWTDTQYF. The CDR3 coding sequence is TGTGCCAGCAGCATCGGGAGTTGGACAGATACGCAGTATTTT.

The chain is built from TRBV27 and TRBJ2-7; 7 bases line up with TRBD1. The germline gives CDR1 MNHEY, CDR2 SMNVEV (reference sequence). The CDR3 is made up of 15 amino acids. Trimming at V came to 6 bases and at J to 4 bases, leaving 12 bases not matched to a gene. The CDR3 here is CASSKDRVGVYEQYF. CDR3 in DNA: TGTGCCAGCAGCAAAGACAGGGTGGGAGTGTACGAGCAGTACTTC.

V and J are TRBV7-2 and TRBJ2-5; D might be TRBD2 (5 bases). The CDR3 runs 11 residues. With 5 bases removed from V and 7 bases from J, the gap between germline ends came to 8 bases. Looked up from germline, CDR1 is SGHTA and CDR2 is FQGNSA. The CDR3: CASSRGVTQYF. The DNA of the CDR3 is TGTGCCAGCAGCCGGGGAGTGACCCAGTACTTC.

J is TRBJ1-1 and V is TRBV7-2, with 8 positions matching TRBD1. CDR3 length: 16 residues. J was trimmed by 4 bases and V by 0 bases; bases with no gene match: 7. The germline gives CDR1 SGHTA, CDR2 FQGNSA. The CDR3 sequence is CASSLAPGGWGTEAFF. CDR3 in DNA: TGTGCCAGCAGCTTAGCCCCAGGGGGCTGGGGCACTGAAGCTTTCTTT. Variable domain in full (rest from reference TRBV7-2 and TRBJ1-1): GAGVSQSPSNKVTEKGKDVELRCDPISGHTALYWYRQSLGQGLEFLIYFQGNSAPDKSGLPSDRFSAERTGGSVSTLTIQRTQQEDSAVYLCASSLAPGGWGTEAFFGQGTRLTVV.

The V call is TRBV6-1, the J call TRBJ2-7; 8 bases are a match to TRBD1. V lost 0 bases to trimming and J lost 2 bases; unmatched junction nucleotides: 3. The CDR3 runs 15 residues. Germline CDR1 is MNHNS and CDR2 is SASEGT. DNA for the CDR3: TGTGCCAGCAGTGAAGCGCAGGACAGGGCCTACGAGCAGTACTTC. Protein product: CASSEAQDRAYEQYF.